The 10 T cell receptor beta chains listed next were all sequenced from one sample in a study of Graves' ophthalmopathy and Graves' hyperthyroidism. Amplification of TCR beta CDR3 regions used RNA transcripts. Scientists carried out first-round RT-PCR using HTBI primers and then a second-round multiplex PCR. TCRdb reanalysed the multiplex PCR reads using MiXCR and keeps one entry per CDR3 protein. This sample has more than 550,000 distinct CDR3 sequences; 35% to 45% occur once, and the top ten carry around 3.3%. The sample taken for sequencing was peripheral blood. These receptors were taken from an adult man with Graves' ophthalmopathy.

Of note for this clonotype: A much larger clone sits a single nucleotide away, making a read error possible. CDR3 amino acids: CASSPYQGVQFF. CDR3 bases: TGTGCCAGCAGCCCTTACCAGGGTGTGCAGTTCTTC. J is TRBJ2-1 and V is TRBV7-3, with D possibly matching TRBD1 (5 bases). CDR3 size: 12 residues. Germline values: CDR1 SGHTA, CDR2 FQGTGA. The V end was cut by 5 bases, the J end by 12 bases, with 14 bases between.

The V and J genes are TRBV10-3 and TRBJ1-2, with 11 bases lining up with TRBD1. CDR1 is ENHRY and CDR2 is SYGVKD in the germline V gene. This CDR3 spans 14 amino acids. V lost 4 bases to trimming and J lost 8 bases; unmatched junction nucleotides: 6. The CDR3 bases are TGTGCCATCAGTGCCCCGGGACAGGGGGACGGCTACACCTTC. Its protein is CAISAPGQGDGYTF.

This clonotype occurred many times. V and J are TRBV10-3 and TRBJ1-6; the D is unclear. With 3 bases removed from V and 5 bases from J, the gap between germline ends came to 8 bases. Germline V gene sequence: CDR1 ENHRY, CDR2 SYGVKD. This CDR3 comprises 14 residues. CDR3 sequence: CAISDKEDNSPLHF. CDR3 sequence (DNA): TGTGCCATCAGTGATAAGGAGGATAATTCACCCCTCCACTTT.

V and J are TRBV9 and TRBJ2-5; 9 bases line up with TRBD2. J lost 3 bases, V lost 5 bases, and 8 bases had no gene match. The germline V gene encodes CDR1 SGDLS and CDR2 YYNGEE. There are 15 residues in the CDR3. The CDR3: CASRGSGSPEETQYF. In DNA, the CDR3 is TGTGCCAGCAGGGGTAGCGGGAGTCCAGAAGAGACCCAGTACTTC.

In its sample, this clonotype was seen many times. The rearrangement uses TRBV10-3 and TRBJ1-1; D is unresolved. There are 14 residues in the CDR3. The ends were cut back, 0 bases at V and 4 bases at J, with 9 bases in the middle. Germline CDR1 ENHRY, CDR2 SYGVKD. The chain's CDR3 is CAISESVWSTEAFF. The CDR3 bases are TGTGCCATCAGTGAGTCGGTCTGGAGCACTGAAGCTTTCTTT.

As for this clonotype: Given a much more abundant clone one base away, this may be a read error. This sequence joins TRBV2 and TRBJ1-5, with TRBD1 matching 7 bases. The V segment lost 8 bases and the J segment 7 bases; nucleotides outside the gene matches: 8. Germline CDR1 SNHLY, CDR2 FYNNEI. This CDR3 spans 13 amino acids. CDR3 coding DNA: TGTGCCAGCGGAGGGGAGGGGGCCCAGCCCCAGCATTTT. Residues: CASGGEGAQPQHF. Full variable domain (rest looked up from reference TRBV2 and TRBJ1-5): EPEVTQTPSHQVTQMGQEVILRCVPISNHLYFYWYRQILGQKVEFLVSFYNNEISEKSEIFDDQFSVERPDGSNFTLKIRSTKLEDSAMYFCASGGEGAQPQHFGDGTRLSIL.

The genes are TRBV11-2 and TRBJ2-5; the match to TRBD2 covers 12 bases. Trimming removed 5 bases from V and 3 bases from J; junction bases left unmatched: 4. Germline values: CDR1 SGHAT, CDR2 FQNNGV. The CDR3 extends over 15 amino acids. The CDR3 nucleotides are TGTGCCAGCAGCCCCAGGACTAGCGGGAAAGAGACCCAGTACTTC. Its translation is CASSPRTSGKETQYF.

CDR3 residues: CASSSSRIAGNTIYF. CDR3 bases: TGTGCCAGCAGCTCGTCCAGGATCGCTGGAAACACCATATATTTT. The chain has TRBV10-3 and TRBJ1-3; D is unclear. Germline V gene sequence: CDR1 ENHRY, CDR2 SYGVKD. The CDR3 covers 15 residues. Trimming took 10 bases from V and 2 from J, leaving 18 bases between them.

This chain joins TRBV2 and TRBJ1-4, with D tentatively TRBD1 (5 bases). CDR1 SNHLY and CDR2 FYNNEI come from the germline V gene. Trimming took 5 bases from V and 8 from J, leaving 18 bases between them. This CDR3 region has 15 residues. The DNA for the CDR3 is TGTGCCAGCAGTTTAGCAGTGGGGGGATGGGAAAAACTGTTTTTT. As protein: CASSLAVGGWEKLFF.

The chain's CDR3 is CASDAGTGVFGYTF. The CDR3 nucleotides read TGTGCCAGTGACGCCGGGACAGGGGTTTTTGGCTACACCTTC. The chain is built from TRBV19 and TRBJ1-2, with 10 positions matching TRBD1. CDR1 is LNHDA, CDR2 SQIVND, per germline (reference sequence). The CDR3 covers 14 residues. After removal of 8 bases from V and 7 bases from J, the junction contained 10 bases not matched to a gene.